Described below is a single TCR beta chain sequence and its context. This sample was included in a study of cytomegalovirus exposure and HLA in healthy donors. The CDR3 length is 15 residues. V was cut by 5 bases and J by 3 bases, with 14 bases left in between. Germline V gene data show CDR1 as SGHTA and CDR2 as FQGNSA. With 60 Vbeta and 13 Jbeta primers, the PCR was carried out. Assay: immunoSEQ multiplex PCR; the TCRdb copy retains only in-frame clones and omits some. The table lists more than 110,000 clones, 75% to 90% of them singletons. The sample consisted of PBMCs. The chain joins TRBV7-2 to TRBJ1-5; D unresolved. The clonotype was recovered from a female donor in good health and CMV-seronegative. CDR3 amino acids: CASSRLPAVNQPQHF. In DNA form, the CDR3 reads TGTGCCAGCAGCCGACTTCCGGCAGTCAATCAGCCCCAGCATTTT.